The 10 T cell receptor beta chains presented below share a single source sample, sequenced in a study of regulatory T cells in long-lasting Graves disease. The sample's time point: persistent/refractory GD, antithyroid drugs over 5 years with positive TRAb. PBMC RNA served as the TCR library source. HTBI primers from iRepertoire and Arm-PCR of CDR3 regions yielded the TCR beta libraries. Each CDR3 protein is one row after TCRdb ran MiXCR on the multiplex PCR reads. The table lists about 460,000 distinct CDR3 sequences, around a fifth of them singletons. This material consisted of peripheral blood mononuclear cells (PBMCs), taken when the disease was refractory, from a patient treated with antithyroid drugs. The receptors stem from a female donor with Graves disease.

This clonotype was detected only once. V gene TRBV20-1 combines with J gene TRBJ2-2; 7 positions match TRBD2. V gave up 5 bases and J gave up 6 bases; unmatched junction bases: 3. CDR3 length: 12 amino acids. Germline V gives CDR1 DFQATT, CDR2 SNEGSKA (reference sequence). In DNA, the CDR3 is TGCAGTGCTGTTGGACTAGCCGGGGAGCTGTTTTTT. Its translation: CSAVGLAGELFF.

At least ten counts were recorded for this clonotype. The genes are TRBV28 and TRBJ2-6; D unclear. Germline CDR1 is MDHEN and CDR2 is SYDVKM. The CDR3 runs 13 residues. V shed 8 bases and J shed 1 base, with 6 bases lying between them. The CDR3 DNA follows: TGTGCCAGCGTCCTTTCTGGGGCCAACGTCCTGACTTTC. Amino acids: CASVLSGANVLTF.

This clonotype was observed a few times. This sequence joins TRBV20-1 and TRBJ1-5; 9 bases match TRBD1. The CDR3 spans 17 residues. Trimming at V came to 6 bases and at J to 4 bases, leaving 16 bases not matched to a gene. Germline V gene sequence: CDR1 DFQATT, CDR2 SNEGSKA (reference sequence). CDR3 protein: CSAHSRPGQGGNQPQHF. Here the CDR3 DNA reads TGCAGTGCACACTCCCGTCCGGGACAGGGTGGTAATCAGCCCCAGCATTTT.

This clonotype was counted at least ten times. The chain combines TRBV12-3 or TRBV12-4 with TRBJ2-7; D remains ambiguous. V lost 6 bases and J 4 bases, leaving 10 bases between the germline ends. The CDR3 sequence is 12 residues long. CDR3 region: CASSSVGYEQYF. For the CDR3, the DNA is TGTGCCAGCAGCTCTGTCGGGTACGAGCAGTACTTC.

The table lists this clonotype with many counts. The V gene is TRBV29-1, the J gene TRBJ2-7; the match to TRBD2 covers 13 bases. The germline gives CDR1 SQVTM, CDR2 ANQGSEA. The CDR3 spans 14 residues. V lost 3 bases and J lost 4; bases outside the gene matches: 3. The CDR3 sequence is CSVDVLAGGYEQYF. CDR3 sequence (DNA): TGCAGCGTTGATGTACTAGCGGGAGGGTACGAGCAGTACTTC.

The V gene is TRBV12-3 or TRBV12-4, the J gene TRBJ2-3; no clear D. The CDR3 runs 15 residues. V lost 5 bases to trimming and J lost 1 base, with 13 bases between them. The CDR3 spells CASSSYGLGTDTQYF. The CDR3 region has the DNA TGTGCCAGCAGTAGCTACGGGCTCGGCACAGATACGCAGTATTTT.

This clonotype has more than one count but fewer than ten. The chain joins TRBV20-1 to TRBJ1-2; D is ambiguous. CDR1 DFQATT and CDR2 SNEGSKA come from the germline V gene (reference sequence). The V gene lost 5 bases and the J gene lost 0 bases, with 7 bases spanning the gap. The CDR3 loop spans 12 amino acids. The DNA for the CDR3 is TGCAGTGCTTCTACGTCTAACTATGGCTACACCTTC. This gives the protein CSASTSNYGYTF.

The table lists this clonotype with a few counts. The chain links TRBV11-2 to TRBJ1-2; unclear D gene. The CDR3 has 15 residues. The V end lost 5 bases, the J end lost 3 bases, and 16 bases lay between the germline ends. The germline CDR1 and CDR2 sequences are SGHAT and FQNNGV. The CDR3 sequence is CASSTIRALYYGYTF. In DNA form, the CDR3 reads TGTGCCAGCAGCACTATTAGAGCCCTCTACTATGGCTACACCTTC.

This clonotype was seen at least ten times. This chain links TRBV9 with TRBJ1-6, with no clear D. Trimming left V 0 bases short and J 10 bases short, with 8 bases between. CDR3 size: 13 residues. Germline CDR1 and CDR2: SGDLS and YYNGEE. This CDR3 reads CASSVDGRSPLHF. CDR3 nucleotide sequence: TGTGCCAGCAGCGTAGACGGCCGGTCACCCCTCCACTTT.

A few counts support this clonotype. The CDR3 sequence: CASSLATGGLNYGYTF. DNA of the CDR3: TGCGCCAGCAGCTTGGCTACAGGGGGCTTGAACTATGGCTACACCTTC. V gene TRBV5-1 combines with J gene TRBJ1-2; 9 bases fit TRBD1. The trim removed 0 bases at V and 2 bases at J, leaving 5 bases unmatched. The CDR3 has 16 residues. Germline loops: CDR1 SGHRS, CDR2 YFSETQ.